The rows below give T cell receptor beta chains drawn from one sample of a study of cytomegalovirus exposure and HLA in healthy donors. Assay: immunoSEQ multiplex PCR; the TCRdb copy retains only in-frame clones and omits some. Of 80,000 to 95,000 clones listed, more than 60% are singletons. Sequencing used PBMCs. These receptors came from a man younger than 35 in good health and CMV-seropositive. Both conserved end residues are part of each CDR3. Fields, in order: J gene, clone size, V gene, CDR3 protein. Clone size is shown for a subset of rows, as once, few, many or a class of expanded clone.

TRBJ1-1,few,TRBV10-3,CAIAENTEAFF
TRBJ2-5,NA,TRBV19,CASSIGQGGTQYF
TRBJ2-7,NA,TRBV28,CASNGGPDSTYEQYF
TRBJ1-2,NA,TRBV27,CASSWGRTGGYTF
TRBJ2-1,once,TRBV28,CASSPSLAKSSYNEQFF
TRBJ1-2,once,TRBV6-5,CASSYTDGQGHGYTF
TRBJ1-2,NA,TRBV27,CASRPSGSNYGYTF
TRBJ2-5,NA,TRBV4-1,CASSQDREALLAGGETQYF
TRBJ2-3,few,TRBV6-1,CASSEPLAGGTHMSRTDTQYF
TRBJ2-3,NA,TRBV28,CASRGQGSTDTQYF
TRBJ1-1,NA,TRBV5-6,CASSLYTPNTEAFF
TRBJ2-2,few,TRBV4-1,CASSQVVAGVYTGELFF
TRBJ2-7,NA,TRBV25-1,CASSETGGRIYEQYF
TRBJ2-7,NA,TRBV28,CASSSRRDRGIYEQYF
TRBJ2-1,few,TRBV6-5,CASSFRLAGGLNEQFF
TRBJ2-1,NA,TRBV10-1,CASSAPGLYNEQFF
TRBJ1-1,NA,TRBV7-3,CASSSAGYTEAFF
TRBJ2-3,NA,TRBV6-1,CASTGRATDTQYF
TRBJ1-2,NA,TRBV25-1,CASSDGYGYTF
TRBJ2-7,NA,TRBV7-8,CASLAGVRDEQYF
TRBJ2-5,NA,TRBV18,CASSLLALSETQYF
TRBJ2-7,NA,TRBV6-5,CASRKGQTYEQYF
TRBJ2-1,NA,TRBV27,CASSLSNNEQFF
TRBJ2-7,NA,TRBV6-5,CASSSDSLTYEQYF
TRBJ2-3,NA,TRBV29-1,CSVEAGTDTQYF
TRBJ1-1,NA,TRBV28,CASSSTGFPTEAFF
TRBJ2-7,NA,TRBV23-1,CASSQGRLRVYEQYF
TRBJ2-1,few,TRBV6-5,CASRGTTIKEQFF
TRBJ2-7,NA,TRBV13,CASSFIAGSPSYEQYF
TRBJ1-4,once,TRBV28,CASSFEPGVREKLFF
TRBJ1-3,NA,TRBV29-1,CSVALPADSGNTIYF
TRBJ1-2,NA,TRBV6-5,CASSYSEANYGYTF
TRBJ2-7,NA,TRBV9,CASSGLGGGEQYF
TRBJ1-1,NA,TRBV7-8,CASSLARLNTEAFF
TRBJ1-1,few,TRBV4-1,CASSQGLLQSQAFF
TRBJ2-3,few,TRBV6-1,CASREDRGHTDTQYF